This passage covers 17 T cell receptor beta chains from one sample sequenced in a study of blood T cell repertoires in COVID-19. Clones were sequenced by immunoSEQ multiplex PCR, and TCRdb holds only the in-frame ones, with some missing. The data hold around 400,000 clones, with around 89% observed a single time. The source material was peripheral blood. The receptors come from a middle-aged man with acute or convalescent COVID-19.

This rearrangement joins TRBV7-2 to TRBJ2-7; D gene ambiguous. In germline, CDR1 is SGHTA, CDR2 FQGNSA. The CDR3 runs to 13 residues. Trimming took 1 base from V and 3 from J, leaving 7 bases between them. In nucleotides, the CDR3 is TGTGCCAGCAGCTTAGGCGAAAACTACGAGCAGTACTTC. Its protein is CASSLGENYEQYF. The variable domain in full, with the rest retrieved from reference TRBV7-2 and TRBJ2-7, is GAGVSQSPSNKVTEKGKDVELRCDPISGHTALYWYRQSLGQGLEFLIYFQGNSAPDKSGLPSDRFSAERTGGSVSTLTIQRTQQEDSAVYLCASSLGENYEQYFGPGTRLTVT.

CDR3 sequence (DNA): TGTGCCAGCAGCACGGACAGGGCGCCACCCCTCCACTTT. It specifies CASSTDRAPPLHF. This chain joins TRBV13 and TRBJ1-6; TRBD1 matches at 8 bases. Germline CDR1 PRHDT, CDR2 FYEKMQ (reference sequence). This CDR3 is built from 13 residues. Trimming cost V 5 bases and J 11 bases; bases outside gene matches: 5.

This chain links TRBV5-4 with TRBJ1-2; TRBD1 aligns across 7 bases. CDR1 SGHNT and CDR2 YYREEE come from the germline V gene (reference sequence). J lost 12 bases, V lost 1 base, and 12 bases had no gene match. The CDR3 has 14 amino acids. CDR3 protein: CASSLTGAPLKDTF. Here the CDR3 DNA reads TGTGCCAGCAGCTTGACAGGGGCCCCACTAAAGGACACCTTC. The variable domain in full, with the rest retrieved from reference TRBV5-4 and TRBJ1-2, is ETGVTQSPTHLIKTRGQQVTLRCSSQSGHNTVSWYQQALGQGPQFIFQYYREEENGRGNFPPRFSGLQFPNYSSELNVNALELDDSALYLCASSLTGAPLKDTFGSGTRLTVV.

This chain joins TRBV7-2 and TRBJ2-3; 9 bases are a match to TRBD2. The CDR3 is 16 amino acids. Germline CDR1 reads SGHTA; CDR2 reads FQGNSA. V shed 1 base, J shed 1 base, and the junction held 3 bases outside the gene matches. CDR3 sequence: CASSLDGGGGTDTQYF. CDR3 sequence (DNA): TGTGCCAGCAGCTTAGATGGCGGGGGGGGCACAGATACGCAGTATTTT.

This clone showed up just once. The chain couples TRBV19 to TRBJ2-7; 8 positions match TRBD2. Germline V gene data show CDR1 as LNHDA and CDR2 as SQIVND (reference sequence). The V segment lost 5 bases and the J segment 1 base; nucleotides outside the gene matches: 4. The CDR3 runs to 14 residues. The CDR3 coding sequence is TGTGCCAGTAGTTTAACTAGCGGATCCTACGAGCAGTACTTC. Its translation is CASSLTSGSYEQYF.

The V call is TRBV29-1, the J call TRBJ1-1; perhaps TRBD1 as D (6 bases). The CDR3 extends over 13 amino acids. Trimming left V 5 bases short and J 1 base short, with 11 bases between. Per germline, CDR1 SQVTM and CDR2 ANQGSEA. This CDR3 is CSVPSTGNTEAFF. For the CDR3, the DNA is TGCAGCGTTCCGTCGACAGGGAACACTGAAGCTTTCTTT.

The V call is TRBV2, the J call TRBJ1-5; weak D call: TRBD1 (5 bases). Between the trimmed V and J ends, which lost 6 bases and 6 bases, there was a span of 15 bases. The CDR3 runs 14 residues. Per germline, CDR1 SNHLY and CDR2 FYNNEI. The CDR3 protein is CASSPGFVGQPQHF. Here the CDR3 DNA reads TGTGCCAGCAGCCCAGGGTTTGTCGGTCAGCCCCAGCATTTT.

This chain's CDR3 is CASTLDRGSNSPLHF. The CDR3, as DNA: TGCGCCAGCACATTGGACAGGGGAAGTAATTCACCCCTCCACTTT. The rearrangement links TRBV5-1 to TRBJ1-6; 9 nucleotides line up with TRBD1. Trimming removed 6 bases from V and 6 bases from J; junction bases left unmatched: 7. The CDR3 is 15 amino acids. Germline CDR1 and CDR2: SGHRS and YFSETQ.

In DNA, the CDR3 is TGTGCCAGCAGTTCCAAGGGACTAGCGGGAGGGGTACACGAGCAGTACTTC. It yields the protein CASSSKGLAGGVHEQYF. The chain links TRBV7-8 to TRBJ2-7, with TRBD2 identical over 16 bases. With V trimmed by 6 bases and J by 5 bases, 10 bases remained unmatched. Germline loops: CDR1 SGHVS, CDR2 FQNEAQ. This CDR3 has 17 amino acids.

V is TRBV28 and J is TRBJ1-5; no firm D call. Germline CDR1 and CDR2: MDHEN and SYDVKM. V gave up 3 bases and J gave up 0 bases, with 12 bases separating them. The length of the CDR3 is 16 residues. CDR3 residues: CASSFLEPDSNQPQHF. The CDR3, as DNA: TGTGCCAGCAGTTTTTTGGAGCCAGATAGCAATCAGCCCCAGCATTTT. The whole variable domain, remainder taken from reference TRBV28 and TRBJ1-5, is DVKVTQSSRYLVKRTGEKVFLECVQDMDHENMFWYRQDPGLGLRLIYFSYDVKMKEKGDIPEGYSVSREKKERFSLILESASTNQTSMYLCASSFLEPDSNQPQHFGDGTRLSIL.

The V gene is TRBV4-2, the J gene TRBJ1-3, with 9 positions matching TRBD1. The J segment lost 2 bases and the V segment lost 4 bases, leaving 6 bases of the junction unmatched. The CDR3 extends over 16 amino acids. The V gene's germline CDR1 is LGHNA and CDR2 YNFKEQ. The chain's CDR3 is CASSRTGTGTGNTIYF. In nucleotides, the CDR3 is TGTGCCAGCAGCCGAACCGGGACAGGGACTGGAAACACCATATATTTT.

This chain uses TRBV4-1 with TRBJ1-1, with 8 bases fitting TRBD1. CDR3 length: 14 amino acids. The trim removed 4 bases at V and 7 bases at J, leaving 8 bases unmatched. Germline V lookup: CDR1 MGHRA, CDR2 YSYEKL. In DNA form, the CDR3 reads TGCGCCAGCAGCCCGCAGGGGGCTTTAAATGAAGCTTTCTTT. As protein: CASSPQGALNEAFF.

The CDR3 loop is CASRRTGGTEQFF. The CDR3 DNA reads as TGCGCCAGCAGACGGACAGGGGGCACTGAGCAGTTCTTC. The V and J genes are TRBV5-1 and TRBJ2-1; 11 bases map to TRBD1. CDR1 and CDR2 (germline): SGHRS, YFSETQ. V dropped 5 bases and J dropped 9; count of bases not matched to a gene: 4. The CDR3 totals 13 residues.

V and J are TRBV19 and TRBJ1-2, with a possible D match to TRBD1 (6 bases). Germline values: CDR1 LNHDA, CDR2 SQIVND (reference sequence). V lost 1 base to trimming and J lost 6 bases, with 9 bases between them. The CDR3 has 13 residues. CDR3 loop: CASSIAGAHGYTF. The CDR3 nucleotides are TGTGCCAGTAGTATAGCAGGGGCGCATGGCTACACCTTC.

The rearrangement links TRBV28 to TRBJ1-5; TRBD1 matches at 7 bases. V gave up 10 bases and J gave up 5 bases; unmatched junction bases: 8. The CDR3 spans 13 residues. Germline V CDR1 and CDR2: MDHEN, SYDVKM. CDR3 loop: CATRDRAYQPQHF. The CDR3 coding sequence is TGTGCCACCAGAGACAGGGCCTATCAGCCCCAGCATTTT. Variable domain in full (rest from reference TRBV28 and TRBJ1-5): DVKVTQSSRYLVKRTGEKVFLECVQDMDHENMFWYRQDPGLGLRLIYFSYDVKMKEKGDIPEGYSVSREKKERFSLILESASTNQTSMYLCATRDRAYQPQHFGDGTRLSIL.

Turning to this clone: At one of its ends the junction is not consistent with the germline gene, which may arise from a read error. The rearrangement joins TRBV12-3 or TRBV12-4 to TRBJ2-2, with D perhaps TRBD2 (7 bases). The length of the CDR3 is 13 residues. This CDR3 reads CASSLGGAGELFF. The CDR3 DNA follows: TGTGCCAGCAGCTTAGGGGGGGCCGGGGAGCTGTTTTTT.

The rearrangement joins TRBV28 to TRBJ1-2; D not certain. From germline, CDR1 is MDHEN and CDR2 SYDVKM. Between the trimmed V and J ends, which lost 2 bases and 5 bases, there was a span of 12 bases. The CDR3 is 14 residues long. The CDR3 protein is CASSLGGFQYGYTF. The CDR3 DNA reads TGTGCCAGCAGTTTAGGAGGGTTTCAATATGGCTACACCTTC.